The 18 T cell receptor beta chains in this list originate from one sample, sequenced in a study of blood T cell repertoires in COVID-19 (dated by TCRdb to 2018 to 2021). The library was made by the immunoSEQ multiplex PCR assay. TCRdb re-hosts the immuneACCESS table, in-frame sequences only. Its copies lack some clones; in the studies checked, an unresolved V gene accounts for under half of them, and the cause for the rest is not known. In all, the sample holds under 150,000 clones, and more than 70% of those were seen once. The top ten hold under 15% of the sample. The sequenced material came from peripheral blood. The receptors here all came from a man in his 60s with active or convalescent COVID-19.

CDR3 amino acids: CASSWRRQGSYEQYF. The CDR3 DNA reads as TGTGCCAGCAGTTGGAGAAGACAGGGGAGCTACGAGCAGTACTTC. V and J are TRBV6-2 or TRBV6-3 and TRBJ2-7, with 8 positions matching TRBD1. The CDR3 is 15 amino acids. The V gene's germline CDR1 is MNHEY and CDR2 SVGEGT. Trimming removed 4 bases from V and 3 bases from J; junction bases left unmatched: 8.

This rearrangement joins TRBV19 to TRBJ2-2; weak D call: TRBD2 (6 bases). The germline V gene has CDR1 LNHDA and CDR2 SQIVND (reference sequence). Trimming stripped 3 bases from V and 5 bases from J, with 13 bases between. The CDR3 is 15 amino acids. The CDR3 sequence: CASSIRGRSTGELFF. In DNA, the CDR3 is TGTGCCAGTAGTATCCGGGGGAGATCGACCGGGGAGCTGTTTTTT.

The chain links TRBV24-1 to TRBJ2-3, with 7 positions matching TRBD2. The trim removed 9 bases at V and 8 bases at J, leaving 13 bases unmatched. The CDR3 sequence is 14 residues long. Germline CDR1 is KGHDR and CDR2 is SFDVKD. CDR3: CATGEGTRSGTQYF. As DNA, the CDR3 is TGTGCCACCGGGGAGGGAACTCGCAGTGGTACGCAGTATTTT.

The rearrangement uses TRBV5-1 and TRBJ1-2; weak D call: TRBD1 (5 bases). The germline V gene has CDR1 SGHRS and CDR2 YFSETQ. The ends were cut back, 1 base at V and 4 bases at J, with 17 bases in the middle. The CDR3 runs 16 residues. The CDR3 is CASSLTVGIDSYGYTF. The CDR3 nucleotides read TGCGCCAGCAGCTTGACAGTTGGCATAGACAGCTATGGCTACACCTTC. Full variable domain (remainder filled in from reference TRBV5-1 and TRBJ1-2): KAGVTQTPRYLIKTRGQQVTLSCSPISGHRSVSWYQQTPGQGLQFLFEYFSETQRNKGNFPGRFSGRQFSNSRSEMNVSTLELGDSALYLCASSLTVGIDSYGYTFGSGTRLTVV.

The chain combines TRBV28 with TRBJ1-2, with D uncertain. This CDR3 is built from 15 residues. The V end was cut by 4 bases, the J end by 4 bases, with 16 bases between. CDR1 is MDHEN, CDR2 SYDVKM, per germline. Here the CDR3 DNA reads TGTGCCAGCAGTTCTTCACCTGGGCAGAGCTATGGCTACACCTTC. Its protein is CASSSSPGQSYGYTF.

This clone occurred once. This chain links TRBV18 with TRBJ1-6, with 10 positions matching TRBD1. The germline V gene encodes CDR1 KGHSH and CDR2 LQKENI. The CDR3 is 17 residues long. Trimming at V came to 4 bases and at J to 7 bases, leaving 10 bases not matched to a gene. CDR3 protein: CASSLIDPGQGNSPLHF. The CDR3 coding sequence is TGTGCCAGCTCACTTATCGACCCGGGACAGGGGAATTCACCCCTCCACTTT.

CDR3 sequence reads: CASSQLTGVAFF. CDR3 sequence (DNA): TGTGCCAGCAGCCAACTTACAGGGGTGGCTTTCTTT. V gene TRBV3-1 (or the pseudogene TRBV3-2) combines with J gene TRBJ1-1, with TRBD1 matching 7 bases. The germline CDR1 and CDR2 sequences are LGHDT and YNNKEL (reference sequence). The CDR3 runs 12 residues. The trim removed 2 bases at V and 11 bases at J, leaving 5 bases unmatched.

The rearrangement links TRBV18 to TRBJ2-2, with D possibly being TRBD1 (6 bases). The V end was cut by 2 bases, the J end by 4 bases, with 11 bases between. Germline values: CDR1 KGHSH, CDR2 LQKENI. CDR3 size: 15 residues. The CDR3 nucleotides read TGTGCCAGCTCACCATTAACAGGGTCCACCGGGGAGCTGTTTTTT. Protein: CASSPLTGSTGELFF.

As for this clone: Additional DNA sequences in this sample encode the identical CDR3. The chain is built from TRBV7-2 and TRBJ1-2, with 9 positions matching TRBD1. The CDR3 contains 14 residues. Looked up from germline, CDR1 is SGHTA and CDR2 is FQGNSA. V was pared by 4 bases and J by 5 bases, with 5 bases of the junction left unmatched. The DNA of the CDR3 is TGTGCCAGCAGCTCCGACAGGGGGGGATATGGCTACACCTTC. The encoded protein is CASSSDRGGYGYTF.

V gene TRBV4-2 combines with J gene TRBJ2-3, with 8 bases identical to TRBD2. The CDR3 totals 14 residues. Trimming cost V 4 bases and J 6 bases; bases outside gene matches: 6. The germline V gene has CDR1 LGHNA and CDR2 YNFKEQ. Written as DNA, the CDR3 is TGTGCCAGCAGCCTGGGGACTAGTTCCGATACGCAGTATTTT. This translates into CASSLGTSSDTQYF.

The chain's CDR3 is CASSLRATDTQYF. In DNA, the CDR3 is TGTGCCAGCAGTTTGCGGGCTACAGATACGCAGTATTTT. The chain uses TRBV12-3 or TRBV12-4 and TRBJ2-3; TRBD2 is a possible D gene (5 bases). The V end was cut by 3 bases, the J end by 3 bases, with 7 bases between. The length of the CDR3 is 13 residues.

This chain joins TRBV19 and TRBJ2-7; D might be TRBD2 (6 bases). Germline CDR1 is LNHDA and CDR2 is SQIVND (reference sequence). V shed 9 bases and J shed 4 bases, with 16 bases lying between them. The CDR3 contains 13 residues. CDR3 nucleotides: TGTGCCAGCCGGGACTCAACTCGTTACGAGCAGTACTTC. It translates to CASRDSTRYEQYF.

V gene TRBV14 combines with J gene TRBJ2-5; the D gene is possibly TRBD2 (5 bases). V lost 1 base to trimming and J lost 4 bases, with 10 bases between them. The CDR3 length is 14 residues. Per the germline V gene, CDR1 is SGHDN and CDR2 is FVKESK. DNA for the CDR3: TGTGCCAGCAGCCAAGGAGGGCTAGCAGAGACCCAGTACTTC. Residues: CASSQGGLAETQYF. Complete variable domain (other parts from reference TRBV14 and TRBJ2-5): EAGVTQFPSHSVIEKGQTVTLRCDPISGHDNLYWYRRVMGKEIKFLLHFVKESKQDESGMPNNRFLAERTGGTYSTLKVQPAELEDSGVYFCASSQGGLAETQYFGPGTRLLVL.

The J gene is TRBJ2-1, the V gene TRBV27, with 11 bases that match TRBD2. J lost 1 base, V lost 4 bases, and 6 bases had no gene match. CDR3 length: 17 amino acids. Per the germline V gene, CDR1 is MNHEY and CDR2 is SMNVEV (reference sequence). CDR3 region: CASSWSSGRMSYNEQFF. The DNA for the CDR3 is TGTGCCAGCAGTTGGTCTAGCGGGAGGATGTCCTACAATGAGCAGTTCTTC.

This chain joins TRBV3-1 (or the pseudogene TRBV3-2) and TRBJ2-5, with D unresolved. Trimming took off 0 bases at V and 1 base at J, with 9 bases between the two ends. CDR1 is LGHDT and CDR2 is YNNKEL in the germline V gene (reference sequence). This CDR3 is built from 15 residues. The CDR3 nucleotides are TGTGCCAGCAGCCAAGACCAAGCCGTCCAAGAGACCCAGTACTTC. It specifies CASSQDQAVQETQYF.

This clone was recorded only once. The chain links TRBV5-5 to TRBJ1-5, with 9 bases identical to TRBD1. This CDR3 contains 14 residues. Germline CDR1 reads SGHKS; CDR2 reads YYEKEE (reference sequence). With V trimmed by 4 bases and J by 6 bases, 5 bases remained unmatched. CDR3 nucleotides: TGTGCCAGCAGCCGGACGGGACAGGGTCAGCCCCAGCATTTT. Translation gives CASSRTGQGQPQHF. Full variable domain (outside the CDR3, taken from reference TRBV5-5 and TRBJ1-5): DAGVTQSPTHLIKTRGQQVTLRCSPISGHKSVSWYQQVLGQGPQFIFQYYEKEERGRGNFPDRFSARQFPNYSSELNVNALLLGDSALYLCASSRTGQGQPQHFGDGTRLSIL.

In DNA form, the CDR3 reads TGTGCCAGCAGCCTCGGGACTAGCGGGACCCCCTACGAGCAGTACTTC. Its translation: CASSLGTSGTPYEQYF. The V and J genes are TRBV7-2 and TRBJ2-7; 13 bases fit TRBD2. The CDR3 is 16 residues long. Losses at the gene ends were 5 bases for V and 2 bases for J; bases not matched to a gene: 6. The germline V gene has CDR1 SGHTA and CDR2 FQGNSA.

The DNA of the CDR3 is TGCGCCAGCAGCCTCCGGGCGGGAGGCAATGAGCAGTTCTTC. It translates to CASSLRAGGNEQFF. The genes are TRBV5-1 and TRBJ2-1; 8 nucleotides align to TRBD2. The V and J ends lost 4 bases and 6 bases, in that order; junction bases with no gene match: 6. Germline lookup yields CDR1 SGHRS and CDR2 YFSETQ. The CDR3 length is 14 residues.